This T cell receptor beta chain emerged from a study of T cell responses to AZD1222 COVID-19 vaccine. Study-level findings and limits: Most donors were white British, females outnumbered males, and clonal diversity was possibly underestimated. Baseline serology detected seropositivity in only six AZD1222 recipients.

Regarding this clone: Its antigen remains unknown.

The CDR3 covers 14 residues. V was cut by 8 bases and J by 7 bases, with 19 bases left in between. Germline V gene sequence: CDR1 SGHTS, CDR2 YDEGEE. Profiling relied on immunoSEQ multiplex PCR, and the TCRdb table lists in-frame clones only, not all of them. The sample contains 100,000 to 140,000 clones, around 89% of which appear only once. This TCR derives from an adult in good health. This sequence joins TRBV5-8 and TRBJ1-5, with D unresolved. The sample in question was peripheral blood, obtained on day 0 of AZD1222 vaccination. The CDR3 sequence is CASFPGSDGQPQHF. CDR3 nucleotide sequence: TGTGCCAGTTTCCCGGGATCAGACGGACAGCCCCAGCATTTT.